What follows is one TCR beta chain and its context. Its antigen is not identified. Assay used: immunoSEQ multiplex PCR; TCRdb lists only in-frame clones, some missing. The table includes some 1 million clones, more than 60% detected once. The V end was cut by 2 bases, the J end by 4 bases, with 6 bases between. This CDR3 spans 13 amino acids. In germline, CDR1 is MNHEY, CDR2 SVGAGI. There were no recent acute infections or vaccinations among the donors, who were healthy HIV-negative adults. A CD45RA-negative memory subset and a CD45RA+ naive subset were separated from the CD4+ cells. This entry comes from a study of shared clonotypes between healthy human individuals. Turning to the study itself: CD4 naive cells filled three plates per donor, CD4 memory three, CD8 naive two and CD8 memory one. Overall study findings and caveats: Only blood underwent sampling, and tissue repertoires likely differ.

The TCR was taken from a man between 18 and 29 years old in good health. V is TRBV6-5 and J is TRBJ1-5; D gene uncertain. The specimen sequenced was memory CD4+ T cells sorted from blood. Documented subset: CD45RA-negative fraction. The CDR3 DNA follows: TGTGCCAGCAGTTACGGGTTAAATCAGCCCCAGCATTTT. Translated, it gives CASSYGLNQPQHF.